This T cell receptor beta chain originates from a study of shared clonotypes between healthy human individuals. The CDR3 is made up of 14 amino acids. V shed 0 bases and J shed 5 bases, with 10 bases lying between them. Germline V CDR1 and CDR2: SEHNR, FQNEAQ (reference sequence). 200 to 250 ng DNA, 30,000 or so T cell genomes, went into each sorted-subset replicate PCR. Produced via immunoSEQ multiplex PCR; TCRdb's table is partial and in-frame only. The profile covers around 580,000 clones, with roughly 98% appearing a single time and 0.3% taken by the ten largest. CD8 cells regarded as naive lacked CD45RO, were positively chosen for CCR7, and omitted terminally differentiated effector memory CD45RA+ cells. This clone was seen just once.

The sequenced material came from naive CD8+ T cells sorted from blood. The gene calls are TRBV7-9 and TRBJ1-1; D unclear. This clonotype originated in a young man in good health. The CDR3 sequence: CASSLALVTTEAFF. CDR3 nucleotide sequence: TGTGCCAGCAGCTTAGCGCTGGTAACGACTGAAGCTTTCTTT. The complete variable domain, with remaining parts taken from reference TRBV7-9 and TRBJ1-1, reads DTGVSQNPRHKITKRGQNVTFRCDPISEHNRLYWYRQTLGQGPEFLTYFQNEAQLEKSRLLSDRFSAERPKGSFSTLEIQRTEQGDSAMYLCASSLALVTTEAFFGQGTRLTVV.